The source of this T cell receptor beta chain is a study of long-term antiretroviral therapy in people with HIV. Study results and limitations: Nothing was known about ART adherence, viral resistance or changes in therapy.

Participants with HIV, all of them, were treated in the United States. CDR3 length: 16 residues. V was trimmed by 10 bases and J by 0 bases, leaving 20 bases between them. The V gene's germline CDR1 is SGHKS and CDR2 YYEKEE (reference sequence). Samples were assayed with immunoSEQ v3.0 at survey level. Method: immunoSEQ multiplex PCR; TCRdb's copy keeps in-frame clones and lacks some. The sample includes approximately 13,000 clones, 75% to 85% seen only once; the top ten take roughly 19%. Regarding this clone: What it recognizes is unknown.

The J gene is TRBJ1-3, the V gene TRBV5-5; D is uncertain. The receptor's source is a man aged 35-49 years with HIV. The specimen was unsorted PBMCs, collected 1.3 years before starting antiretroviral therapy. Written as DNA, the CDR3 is TGTGCCGCCGTGGGCCCGAATATCCTCTCTGGAAACACCATATATTTT. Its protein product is CAAVGPNILSGNTIYF.